The clone carrying this TCR beta chain was seen once. CDR3 length: 17 amino acids. V shed 6 bases, J shed 1 base, and the junction held 12 bases outside the gene matches. The germline V gene encodes CDR1 SNHLY and CDR2 FYNNEI. The data were obtained in a study of blood T cell repertoires in COVID-19. For the study at large: The samples span acute and convalescent COVID-19 from the United States, Italy and Spain. From T cells, B-cell-depleted T cells, or PBMCs came the material, which was cDNA or gDNA.

Original processing methods: Amplifying reference gene primers gave estimates of nucleated cell counts. Sequencing used immunoSEQ multiplex PCR; TCRdb keeps in-frame clones, though not all of them. The V and J calls and clone size were taken over from that table, and D and trimming were inferred from the DNA. The table records nearly 350,000 clones, around nine tenths of them present only once. Seattle researchers signed up patients amid active infection and tracked them longitudinally. The chain couples TRBV2 to TRBJ1-1; 9 bases map to TRBD1. The receptor was derived from a woman between 65 and 79 years old with COVID-19, enrolled during active disease. The sample consisted of peripheral blood. The CDR3 loop is CASRVNGQGRRNTEAFF. CDR3 nucleotides: TGTGCCAGCAGAGTCAATGGACAGGGGAGGAGGAACACTGAAGCTTTCTTT.